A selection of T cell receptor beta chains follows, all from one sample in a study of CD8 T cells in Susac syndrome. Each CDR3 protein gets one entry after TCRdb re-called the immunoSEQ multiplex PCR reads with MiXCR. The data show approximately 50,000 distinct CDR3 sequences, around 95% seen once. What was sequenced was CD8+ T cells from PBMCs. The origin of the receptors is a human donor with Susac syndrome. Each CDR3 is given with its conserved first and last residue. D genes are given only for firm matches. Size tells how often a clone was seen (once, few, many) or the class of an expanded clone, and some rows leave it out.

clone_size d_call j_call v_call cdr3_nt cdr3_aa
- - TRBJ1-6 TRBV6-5 TGTGCCAGCAGTTACCAATCTTCAGCCCTCCACTTT CASSYQSSALHF
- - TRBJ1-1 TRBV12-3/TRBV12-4 TGTGCCACCCCTCGGCGGGACCTGAACACTGAAGCTTTCTTT CATPRRDLNTEAFF
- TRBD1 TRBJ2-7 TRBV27 TGTGCCAGCAGTTCCCAGGGGGCCTACGAGCAGTACTTC CASSSQGAYEQYF
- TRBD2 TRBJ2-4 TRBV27 TGTGCCAGCACCCCGGCGGGGGGCTCGAGGAACATTCAGTACTTC CASTPAGGSRNIQYF
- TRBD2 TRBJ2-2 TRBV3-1 TGTGCCAGCAGCCAAGTAAGCGGGGGATACACCGGGGAGCTGTTTTTT CASSQVSGGYTGELFF
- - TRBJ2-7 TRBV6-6 TGTGCCAGCTCCTGGGGCATATCCTACGAGCAGTACTTC CASSWGISYEQYF
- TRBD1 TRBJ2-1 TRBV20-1 TGCAGTGCTAGAGATAGCCAGACAGGGGCAGGTGAGCAGTTCTTC CSARDSQTGAGEQFF
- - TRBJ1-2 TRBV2 TGTGCCAGCAGTGAGTTCCGGAGACCCCAAGATGGCTACACCTTC CASSEFRRPQDGYTF
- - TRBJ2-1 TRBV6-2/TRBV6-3 TGTGCCAGCAGTTACGAGGACTACAATGAGCAGTTCTTC CASSYEDYNEQFF
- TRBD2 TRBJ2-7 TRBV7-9 TGTGCCAGCAGCCCGAGACTAGCGGGGCGGAACGAGCAGTACTTC CASSPRLAGRNEQYF
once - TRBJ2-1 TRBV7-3 TGTGCCAGCAGCTTATCAGATGAGCAGTTCTTC CASSLSDEQFF
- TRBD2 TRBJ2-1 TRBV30 TGTGCCTGGAGTGTTGGGGGACTAACTCGGGCGGAGCAGTTCTTC CAWSVGGLTRAEQFF
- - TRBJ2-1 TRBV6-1 TGTGCCAGCAGCGATGGGACACTACACAATGAGCAGTTCTTC CASSDGTLHNEQFF
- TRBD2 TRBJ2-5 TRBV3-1 TGTGCCAGCAGCCAGAGCGGGGGTAGACAAGAGACCCAGTACTTC CASSQSGGRQETQYF
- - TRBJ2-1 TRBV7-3 TGTGCCAGCAGCGACGGGTACAATGAGCAGTTCTTC CASSDGYNEQFF
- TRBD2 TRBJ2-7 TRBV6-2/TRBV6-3 TGTGCCAGCAGTCAATCTAGCGGGGGTTACGAGCAGTACTTC CASSQSSGGYEQYF
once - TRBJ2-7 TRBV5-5 TGTGCCAGCAGCATCGGGGGCTTCTCCTACGAGCAGTACTTC CASSIGGFSYEQYF
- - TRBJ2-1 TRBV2 TGTGCCAGCAGTGAAACGTCTAGTTATGGAACCTACAATGAGCAGTTCTTC CASSETSSYGTYNEQFF
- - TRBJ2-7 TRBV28 TGTGCCAGCAGTCTCGGGACCATTACCTACGAGCAGTACTTC CASSLGTITYEQYF
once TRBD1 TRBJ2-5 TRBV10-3 TGTGCCATCAGTGAGCGGACAGGGCAAGAGACCCAGTACTTC CAISERTGQETQYF
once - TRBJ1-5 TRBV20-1 TGCAGTGCTAGAGATCAGGGATTTAGCAATCAGCCCCAGCATTTT CSARDQGFSNQPQHF
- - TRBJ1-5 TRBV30 TGTGCCTGGAGTCAGGGGCGCGATCAGCCCCAGCATTTT CAWSQGRDQPQHF
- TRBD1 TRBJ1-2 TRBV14 TGTGCCAGCAGCCCTGGGACAGTCGGCTACACCTTC CASSPGTVGYTF
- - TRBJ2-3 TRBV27 TGTGCCAGCAGTCCGCGGGGGCACGGGCCAGATACGCAGTATTTT CASSPRGHGPDTQYF
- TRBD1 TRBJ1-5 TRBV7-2 TGTGCCAGCAGCTTAGTCGGACAGGGGGCCCATCAGCCCCAGCATTTT CASSLVGQGAHQPQHF
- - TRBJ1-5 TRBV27 TGTGCCAGCAGTTCATGGGATAGCAATCAGCCCCAGCATTTT CASSSWDSNQPQHF
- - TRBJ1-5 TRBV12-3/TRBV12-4 TGTGCCAGCAACTCGGGGAATCAGCCCCAGCATTTT CASNSGNQPQHF
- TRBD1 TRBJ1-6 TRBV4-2 TGTGCCAGCAGCCAAACCGGGACAGTGAATTCACCCCTCCACTTT CASSQTGTVNSPLHF
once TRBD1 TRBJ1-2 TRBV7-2 TGTGCCAGCAGCAGAACAGGGGGTGATCACTATGGCTACACCTTC CASSRTGGDHYGYTF
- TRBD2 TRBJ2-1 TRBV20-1 TGCAGTGCTAGAGGGACTAGCGGGGCTTTCTACAATGAGCAGTTCTTC CSARGTSGAFYNEQFF
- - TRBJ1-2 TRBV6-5 TGTGCCCGGGGGGGCTATGGCTACACCTTC CARGGYGYTF
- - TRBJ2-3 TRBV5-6 TGTGCCAGCAGCTTGGCCGAGGTATGGGATACGCAGTATTTT CASSLAEVWDTQYF
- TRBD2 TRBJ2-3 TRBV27 TGTGCCAGCTCGCTGGACGGGGGGTTCACAGATACGCAGTATTTT CASSLDGGFTDTQYF
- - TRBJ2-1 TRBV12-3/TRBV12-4 - CASSSSVVEQFF
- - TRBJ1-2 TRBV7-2 TGTGCCAGCAGGGCCTCAGGCGTCGGCTACACCTTC CASRASGVGYTF
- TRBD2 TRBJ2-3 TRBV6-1 TGTGCCAGCAGTCCCTCTCTAGCGGGGGGGCCCCGTACGCAGTATTTT CASSPSLAGGPRTQYF
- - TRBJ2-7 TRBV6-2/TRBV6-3 TGTGCCAGCAGTTACGGAGGCACCTTCTACGAGCAGTACTTC CASSYGGTFYEQYF
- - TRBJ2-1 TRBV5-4 TGTGCCAGCAGCTTGTTTCTATCCAATGAGCAGTTCTTC CASSLFLSNEQFF
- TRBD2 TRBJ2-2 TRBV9 TGTGCCAGCTCGGGGGGCGGGGAGCTGTTTTTT CASSGGGELFF
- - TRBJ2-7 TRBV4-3 TGCGCCAGCAGCCAAGACGAATCCGGCTACGAGCAGTACTTC CASSQDESGYEQYF
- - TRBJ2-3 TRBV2 TGTGCCAGCAGTGCTTATACAGGGTACACAGATACGCAGTATTTT CASSAYTGYTDTQYF
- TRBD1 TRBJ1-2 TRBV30 TGTGCCTGGAGTGTACCCCCCCGCGACAGGGATGGCTACACCTTC CAWSVPPRDRDGYTF
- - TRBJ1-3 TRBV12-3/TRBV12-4 TGTGCCAGCAGTCCCCTGAACACCATATATTTT CASSPLNTIYF
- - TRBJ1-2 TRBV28 TGTGCCAGCACCCAATCCCAGAGCCATGGCTACACCTTC CASTQSQSHGYTF